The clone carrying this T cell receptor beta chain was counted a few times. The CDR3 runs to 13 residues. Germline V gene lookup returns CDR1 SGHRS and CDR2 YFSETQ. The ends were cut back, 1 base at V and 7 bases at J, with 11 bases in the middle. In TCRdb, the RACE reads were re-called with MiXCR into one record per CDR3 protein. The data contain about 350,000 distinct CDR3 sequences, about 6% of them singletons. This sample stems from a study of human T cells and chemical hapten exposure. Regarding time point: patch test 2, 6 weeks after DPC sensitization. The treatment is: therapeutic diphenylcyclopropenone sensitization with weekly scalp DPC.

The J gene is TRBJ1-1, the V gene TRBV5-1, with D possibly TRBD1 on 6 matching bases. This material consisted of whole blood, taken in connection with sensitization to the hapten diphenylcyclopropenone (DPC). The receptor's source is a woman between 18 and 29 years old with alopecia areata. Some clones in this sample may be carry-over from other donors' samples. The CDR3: CASSLLTDSEAFF. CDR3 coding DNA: TGCGCCAGCAGCTTGTTGACGGACAGTGAAGCTTTCTTT.